One sample yielded the 27 T cell receptor beta chains listed below, sequenced in a study of T cell repertoires in cytomegalovirus infection. TCRdb called the reads again in MiXCR, with one record for every CDR3 protein. The sample holds approximately 280,000 distinct CDR3 sequences, roughly a fifth seen once. These receptors' antigens are unknown. The material sequenced was cultured PBMCs, taken from culture after CMV antigen stimulation. These receptors were collected from a human donor in good health (CMV status not recorded). Some clones in this sample may be carry-over from other donors' samples.

The gene calls are TRBV29-1 and TRBJ1-5; D may be TRBD1 (6 bases). The CDR3 extends over 13 amino acids. Trimming cost V 6 bases and J 0 bases, with 9 bases left between them. Germline CDR1 and CDR2: SQVTM and ANQGSEA. CDR3 in DNA: TGCAGCGTCCAGGGGAATAGCAATCAGCCCCAGCATTTT. As protein: CSVQGNSNQPQHF.

This clonotype appeared once. V usage is TRBV6-5 and J usage is TRBJ2-1, with 9 bases matching TRBD1. The germline gives CDR1 MNHEY, CDR2 SVGAGI. The CDR3 has 16 amino acids. Unmatched junction bases numbered 3, after V lost 0 bases and J lost 3 bases. The CDR3 loop reads CASSYSGQGVYNEQFF. The CDR3 bases are TGTGCCAGCAGTTACTCGGGACAGGGAGTCTACAATGAGCAGTTCTTC.

As concerns this clonotype: Since a much larger clone is just one base distant, this may be a read error. This chain uses TRBV6-1 with TRBJ1-2; no clear D. The germline V gene has CDR1 MNHNS and CDR2 SASEGT. This CDR3 has 14 residues. CDR3 residues: CASIETTPNYGYTF. CDR3 coding DNA: TGTGCCAGCATTGAAACTACCCCTAACTATGGCTACACCTTC.

This clonotype turned up a few times. The rearrangement uses TRBV12-3 or TRBV12-4 and TRBJ1-1; D uncertain. The CDR3 has 11 amino acids. Trimming left V 7 bases short and J 4 bases short, with 7 bases between. The CDR3: CASTPVTEAFF. The CDR3 bases are TGTGCCAGCACCCCGGTCACTGAAGCTTTCTTT.

This clonotype was seen repeatedly, ten times or more. The chain recombines TRBV7-2 with TRBJ2-3; D may be TRBD1 (6 bases). CDR1 SGHTA and CDR2 FQGNSA come from the germline V gene. The V gene lost 8 bases and the J gene lost 5 bases, with 17 bases spanning the gap. This CDR3 is built from 14 residues. The CDR3 nucleotides are TGTGCCAGCCTCCCGAGGGTCAGGGGAGATACGCAGTATTTT. Protein sequence: CASLPRVRGDTQYF.

A few counts support this clonotype. V usage is TRBV12-3 or TRBV12-4 and J usage is TRBJ2-7; D possibly corresponds to TRBD1 (6 bases). Between the trimmed V and J ends, which lost 6 bases and 1 base, there was a span of 16 bases. CDR3 size: 15 residues. CDR3 in DNA: TGTGCCAGCAGCCCGGCCGGGACATGGTCCTACGAGCAGTACTTC. This sequence encodes CASSPAGTWSYEQYF.

The chain employs TRBV7-2 and TRBJ1-5; tentative D call: TRBD1 (5 bases). This CDR3 has 17 residues. V was shortened by 1 base and J by 1 base, with 14 bases between the two germline ends. Per the germline V gene, CDR1 is SGHTA and CDR2 is FQGNSA. CDR3 sequence: CASSLDRGGGSNQPQHF. DNA of the CDR3: TGTGCCAGCAGCTTAGATCGCGGGGGAGGGAGCAATCAGCCCCAGCATTTT.

V gene TRBV2 combines with J gene TRBJ1-2; no reliable D call. CDR3 length equals 15 residues. Trimming shortened V by 5 bases and J by 6 bases, and 19 bases separated the two germline ends. CDR1 SNHLY and CDR2 FYNNEI come from the germline V gene. CDR3: CASSSVAGAYNGYTF. In DNA form, the CDR3 reads TGTGCCAGCAGTTCGGTGGCAGGCGCTTACAATGGCTACACCTTC.

The CDR3 protein is CSVPTQLAWGPDTQYF. CDR3 DNA: TGCAGTGTCCCGACTCAACTAGCGTGGGGGCCAGATACGCAGTATTTT. The rearrangement uses TRBV20-1 and TRBJ2-3, with D possibly TRBD2 on 7 matching bases. The CDR3 is 16 residues long. Germline CDR1 is DFQATT and CDR2 is SNEGSKA (reference sequence). With 7 bases removed from V and 4 bases from J, the gap between germline ends came to 24 bases.

This clonotype has ten or more counts. The chain combines TRBV20-1 with TRBJ1-1, with D unclear. With 1 base removed from V and 1 base from J, the gap between germline ends came to 10 bases. The germline V gene encodes CDR1 DFQATT and CDR2 SNEGSKA (reference sequence). The CDR3 is 14 residues long. CDR3 bases: TGCAGTGCTAGAGCTCCTGTGGCGAACACTGAAGCTTTCTTT. Residues: CSARAPVANTEAFF.

This chain connects TRBV12-3 or TRBV12-4 to TRBJ1-1, with a weak D call TRBD1 (6 bases). The CDR3 is 13 amino acids. V was trimmed by 5 bases and J by 10 bases, leaving 17 bases between them. The CDR3 loop is CASSPRDTFLAFF. In DNA, the CDR3 is TGTGCCAGCAGTCCACGGGACACCTTCTTAGCTTTCTTT.

The V and J genes are TRBV4-3 and TRBJ2-5; 9 bases map to TRBD2. The CDR3 length is 16 residues. Germline CDR1 is LGHNA and CDR2 is YSLEER. The ends lost 1 base at V and 3 bases at J; junction bases unmatched: 6. CDR3 sequence (DNA): TGCGCCAGCAGCCAAGGTATCGGCGGGGGGGAAGAGACCCAGTACTTC. Translated, it gives CASSQGIGGGEETQYF.

This clonotype was seen only a few times. The chain carries TRBV7-9 and TRBJ2-1, with 9 positions matching TRBD1. Germline V gene data show CDR1 as SEHNR and CDR2 as FQNEAQ (reference sequence). CDR3 length: 14 amino acids. After removal of 11 bases from V and 8 bases from J, the junction contained 13 bases not matched to a gene. The CDR3 DNA reads TGTGCCTCGCTGCGGACAGGGGTGTCGGATGAGCAGTTCTTC. Amino acids: CASLRTGVSDEQFF.

The V gene is TRBV6-2 or TRBV6-3, the J gene TRBJ2-7; 7 nucleotides match TRBD2. This CDR3 has 14 residues. The ends lost 4 bases at V and 2 bases at J; junction bases unmatched: 5. Germline lookup yields CDR1 MNHEY and CDR2 SVGEGT. The CDR3 region is CASSLAGATYEQYV. CDR3 in DNA: TGTGCCAGCAGTTTGGCGGGAGCCACCTACGAGCAGTACGTC.

V gene TRBV4-3 combines with J gene TRBJ1-3; TRBD1 might be the D (6 bases). CDR1 and CDR2 from the germline V gene are LGHNA and YSLEER. This CDR3 has 16 amino acids. V lost 2 bases, J lost 0 bases, and 11 bases lay in between. CDR3 sequence reads: CASSQTGQSSGNTIYF. DNA of the CDR3: TGCGCCAGCAGCCAAACCGGACAGAGCTCTGGAAACACCATATATTTT.

The gene calls are TRBV28 and TRBJ1-2, with D possibly TRBD1 on 5 matching bases. Germline values: CDR1 MDHEN, CDR2 SYDVKM. This CDR3 contains 14 residues. V was trimmed by 7 bases and J by 3 bases, leaving 15 bases between them. The CDR3 loop reads CASTPGGLDYGYTF. Here the CDR3 DNA reads TGTGCCAGCACCCCTGGGGGGTTAGACTATGGCTACACCTTC.

This clonotype was seen more than once but under ten times. The chain combines TRBV2 with TRBJ2-3; the D gene is possibly TRBD2 (7 bases). V lost 6 bases and J lost 6, with 19 bases in between. Germline V CDR1 and CDR2: SNHLY, FYNNEI. The CDR3 is 15 residues long. The CDR3: CASRNGAGRGDTQYF. CDR3 nucleotides: TGTGCCAGCAGGAATGGAGCGGGAAGGGGGGATACGCAGTATTTT.

The table lists this clonotype with many counts. Written as DNA, the CDR3 is TGTGCCAGCAGTGAGACGAACACCGGGGAGCTGTTTTTT. Protein: CASSETNTGELFF. This sequence joins TRBV6-4 and TRBJ2-2, with D unclear. This CDR3 contains 13 residues. Germline CDR1 reads MRHNA; CDR2 reads SNTAGT. V was cut by 3 bases and J by 0 bases, with 2 bases left in between.

This sequence joins TRBV7-9 and TRBJ1-1, with 9 bases lining up with TRBD1. Trimming took 4 bases from V and 5 from J; bases not matched to a gene: 5. There are 14 residues in the CDR3. Germline CDR1 reads SEHNR; CDR2 reads FQNEAQ (reference sequence). The CDR3 DNA sequence: TGTGCCAGCAGCTCACAGGGGGCTCAGACTGAAGCTTTCTTT. It specifies CASSSQGAQTEAFF.

The chain has TRBV9 and TRBJ2-1, with D possibly matching TRBD2 (5 bases). CDR1 is SGDLS, CDR2 YYNGEE, per germline. V lost 5 bases and J lost 8, with 17 bases in between. This CDR3 spans 14 amino acids. The chain's CDR3 is CASSEEVSWDEQFF. The CDR3 region has the DNA TGTGCCAGCAGTGAGGAGGTATCGTGGGATGAGCAGTTCTTC.

This clonotype was observed a handful of times. The rearrangement joins TRBV27 to TRBJ1-1, with D hard to call. The CDR3 sequence is 13 residues long. From germline, CDR1 is MNHEY and CDR2 SMNVEV (reference sequence). The V and J ends lost 3 bases and 5 bases respectively, with 10 bases between them. The CDR3 sequence is CASSFSGWTEAFF. As DNA, the CDR3 is TGTGCCAGCAGTTTTAGCGGGTGGACTGAAGCTTTCTTT.

The V call is TRBV19, the J call TRBJ2-3, with 8 bases identical to TRBD2. The trim removed 0 bases at V and 6 bases at J, leaving 17 bases unmatched. The CDR3 has 19 residues. Germline V gene data show CDR1 as LNHDA and CDR2 as SQIVND (reference sequence). The DNA of the CDR3 is TGTGCCAGTAGTATAGATCTATGGGAGCGGGAGAAGATTCGGGATACGCAGTATTTT. Translated: CASSIDLWEREKIRDTQYF.

The rearrangement links TRBV7-6 to TRBJ1-1; TRBD1 matches at 11 bases. Germline V gene data show CDR1 as SGHVS and CDR2 as FNYEAQ. The CDR3 runs 16 residues. Trimming at V came to 3 bases and at J to 4 bases, leaving 7 bases not matched to a gene. CDR3 loop: CASSFGQGAPGTEAFF. CDR3 in DNA: TGTGCCAGCAGCTTCGGACAGGGGGCGCCGGGCACTGAAGCTTTCTTT.

This clonotype has only a few counts. The V and J genes are TRBV6-2 or TRBV6-3 and TRBJ2-7; 7 nucleotides line up with TRBD2. Germline V gene lookup returns CDR1 MNHEY and CDR2 SVGEGT. The junction had 5 bases not matched to a gene; V was cut back by 3 bases and J by 3 bases. The CDR3 contains 14 residues. CDR3 region: CASSYGGEGYEQYV. In DNA, the CDR3 is TGTGCCAGCAGTTATGGGGGGGAGGGCTACGAGCAGTACGTC.

In its sample, this clonotype was seen many times. V usage is TRBV12-3 or TRBV12-4 and J usage is TRBJ2-1; 7 nucleotides align to TRBD2. V lost 2 bases and J lost 1; bases outside the gene matches: 8. This CDR3 spans 17 amino acids. CDR3 DNA sequence: TGTGCCAGCAGTTTATTTCCTAGCGGTAGTTCCTACAATGAGCAGTTCTTC. Translating gives CASSLFPSGSSYNEQFF.

The chain has TRBV7-2 and TRBJ1-1, with D uncertain. Trimming took off 8 bases at V and 11 bases at J, with 24 bases between the two ends. Germline-derived CDR1 and CDR2 are SGHTA and FQGNSA. The CDR3 is 14 residues long. The CDR3 nucleotides are TGTGCCAGCCTTGCTTCTTGGGCTCCCGGTAGGGCTTTCTTT. Translating it yields CASLASWAPGRAFF.

This chain connects TRBV5-6 to TRBJ2-7, with D perhaps matching TRBD1 or TRBD2 (6 bases each). Germline lookup yields CDR1 SGHDT and CDR2 YYEEEE. The CDR3 totals 13 residues. Between the trimmed V and J ends, which lost 4 bases and 4 bases, there was a span of 12 bases. The CDR3 reads CASSNRGHYEQYF. The CDR3 DNA sequence: TGTGCCAGCAGCAACCGGGGGCATTACGAGCAGTACTTC. The full variable domain, in which reference TRBV5-6 and TRBJ2-7 provide the parts outside the CDR3, is DAGVTQSPTHLIKTRGQQVTLRCSPKSGHDTVSWYQQALGQGPQFIFQYYEEEERQRGNFPDRFSGHQFPNYSSELNVNALLLGDSALYLCASSNRGHYEQYFGPGTRLTVT.